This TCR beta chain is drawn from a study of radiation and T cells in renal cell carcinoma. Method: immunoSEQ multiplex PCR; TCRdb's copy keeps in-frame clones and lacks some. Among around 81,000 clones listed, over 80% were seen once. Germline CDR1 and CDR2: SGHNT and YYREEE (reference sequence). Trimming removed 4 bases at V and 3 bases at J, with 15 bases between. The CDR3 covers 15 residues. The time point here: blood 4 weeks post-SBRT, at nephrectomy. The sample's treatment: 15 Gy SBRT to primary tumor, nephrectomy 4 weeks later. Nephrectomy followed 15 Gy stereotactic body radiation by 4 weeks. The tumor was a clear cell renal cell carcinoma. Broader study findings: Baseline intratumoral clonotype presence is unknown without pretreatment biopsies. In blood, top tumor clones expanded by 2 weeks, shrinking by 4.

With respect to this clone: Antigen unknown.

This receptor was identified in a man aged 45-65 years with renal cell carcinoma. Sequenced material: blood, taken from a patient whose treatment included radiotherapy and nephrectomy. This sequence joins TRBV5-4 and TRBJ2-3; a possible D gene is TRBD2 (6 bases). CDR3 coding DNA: TGTGCCAGCAGCATGGGGGGACTTAAAACAGATACGCAGTATTTT. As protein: CASSMGGLKTDTQYF.